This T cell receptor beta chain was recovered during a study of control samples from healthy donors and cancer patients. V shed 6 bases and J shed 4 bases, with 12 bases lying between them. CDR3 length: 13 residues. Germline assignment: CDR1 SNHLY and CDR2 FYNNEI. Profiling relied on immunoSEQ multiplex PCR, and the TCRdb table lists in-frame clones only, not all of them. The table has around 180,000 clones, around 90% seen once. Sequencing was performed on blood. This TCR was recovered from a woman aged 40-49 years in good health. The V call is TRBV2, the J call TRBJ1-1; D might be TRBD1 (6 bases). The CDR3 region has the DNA TGTGCCAGCAGCCTACAGGGTTCCACTGAAGCTTTCTTT. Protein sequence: CASSLQGSTEAFF.